Listed here are 26 T cell receptor beta chains from one sample, sequenced in a study of beta chain features in type 1 diabetes. No antigen is known for these receptors. Study-wide results and limits: Across all four CD4+ subsets, people with type 1 diabetes showed modestly shorter TCRB CDR3s.

What was sequenced were expressed TCRB transcripts, since all of the isolated RNA had been reverse transcribed. Using immunoSEQ multiplex PCR, the repertoire was profiled, and TCRdb retains in-frame clones only, with some absent. Here the sample spans 100,000 to 150,000 clones, around 9% being singletons. The sequencing input was central memory CD4+ T cells from blood. These receptors all come from a man aged 25-45 years with type 1 diabetes.

This clone has only a few counts. The chain has TRBV18 and TRBJ2-3; maybe TRBD1 (6 bases). Germline assignment: CDR1 KGHSH and CDR2 LQKENI. V dropped 4 bases and J dropped 6 bases, with 14 bases sitting between them. The CDR3 extends over 14 amino acids. CDR3 nucleotide sequence: TGTGCCAGCTCACGGGCAGGGGAAGAGGATACGCAGTATTTT. It encodes CASSRAGEEDTQYF.

The CDR3 region is CASSPQGVDTGELFF. The CDR3 DNA reads TGTGCCAGCAGCCCACAGGGGGTGGACACCGGGGAGCTGTTTTTT. The chain joins TRBV7-9 to TRBJ2-2; 8 positions agree with TRBD1. Germline lookup yields CDR1 SEHNR and CDR2 FQNEAQ (reference sequence). The trim removed 5 bases at V and 3 bases at J, leaving 5 bases unmatched. This CDR3 has 15 residues.

This chain links TRBV4-2 with TRBJ1-5; weak D call: TRBD1 (6 bases). Germline lookup yields CDR1 LGHNA and CDR2 YNFKEQ. V lost 2 bases and J 4 bases, leaving 12 bases between the germline ends. The CDR3 spans 15 residues. In DNA, the CDR3 is TGTGCCAGCAGCCAAACGAGTCAGGGGAATCAGCCCCAGCATTTT. Translating it yields CASSQTSQGNQPQHF.

This clone was counted between two and nine times. The chain uses TRBV10-3 and TRBJ2-1, with D unresolved. The CDR3 spans 12 residues. Germline values: CDR1 ENHRY, CDR2 SYGVKD. Trimming removed 5 bases from V and 10 bases from J, with 12 bases in between. The CDR3 reads CAISPRGEEQFF. The CDR3 coding sequence is TGTGCCATCAGTCCGAGAGGAGAAGAGCAGTTCTTC.

J is TRBJ2-7 and V is TRBV28; 7 bases fit TRBD1. The CDR3 runs 14 residues. The J segment lost 6 bases and the V segment lost 5 bases, leaving 10 bases of the junction unmatched. The germline V gene has CDR1 MDHEN and CDR2 SYDVKM. The CDR3 reads CASSPNRGDSEQYF. The CDR3 DNA reads TGTGCCAGCAGTCCAAACCGAGGGGACAGCGAGCAGTACTTC. The entire variable domain, with the rest obtained from reference TRBV28 and TRBJ2-7, is as follows: DVKVTQSSRYLVKRTGEKVFLECVQDMDHENMFWYRQDPGLGLRLIYFSYDVKMKEKGDIPEGYSVSREKKERFSLILESASTNQTSMYLCASSPNRGDSEQYFGPGTRLTVT.

This clone was seen a handful of times. The chain links TRBV14 to TRBJ2-5; weak D call: TRBD2 (6 bases). The V end was cut by 1 base, the J end by 14 bases, with 26 bases between. CDR3 length equals 16 residues. Germline assignment: CDR1 SGHDN and CDR2 FVKESK. For the CDR3, the DNA is TGTGCCAGCAGCCAAGTATGGGTAGGGCCCCTCTTGGGGGGTTACTTC. This encodes CASSQVWVGPLLGGYF.

V usage is TRBV7-2 and J usage is TRBJ2-4, with TRBD1 matching 12 bases. CDR1 is SGHTA and CDR2 is FQGNSA in the germline V gene. CDR3 length: 15 amino acids. Losses at the gene ends were 4 bases for V and 9 bases for J; bases not matched to a gene: 7. In DNA form, the CDR3 reads TGTGCCAGCAGCTCGACCGGGACAGGGGGCGTCATTCAGTACTTC. Its protein product is CASSSTGTGGVIQYF.

Concerning this clone: Other nucleotide sequences from this sample produce the same CDR3. The rearrangement links TRBV5-1 to TRBJ2-1; 7 nucleotides match TRBD2. The CDR3 contains 14 residues. The germline CDR1 and CDR2 sequences are SGHRS and YFSETQ. Trimming cost V 4 bases and J 3 bases; bases outside gene matches: 4. CDR3 in DNA: TGCGCCAGCAGCCCCTCGGGGGGCTACAATGAGCAGTTCTTC. Translating gives CASSPSGGYNEQFF.

This clone was recorded a few times. The V and J genes are TRBV30 and TRBJ1-1, with D unresolved. The CDR3 loop spans 11 amino acids. The germline V and J ends were trimmed by 1 base and 3 bases, with 3 bases remaining between them. Per germline, CDR1 GTSNPN and CDR2 SVGIG (reference sequence). CDR3 protein: CAWSAYTEAFF. The CDR3 DNA is TGTGCCTGGAGTGCCTACACTGAAGCTTTCTTT.

This clone appeared a few times. J is TRBJ2-2 and V is TRBV4-3; D gene uncertain. CDR1 LGHNA and CDR2 YSLEER come from the germline V gene. CDR3 length: 16 residues. V lost 0 bases to trimming and J lost 0 bases, with 8 bases between them. CDR3 region: CASSQEVLSNTGELFF. The CDR3 nucleotides are TGCGCCAGCAGCCAAGAAGTCCTATCGAACACCGGGGAGCTGTTTTTT.

Turning to this clone: The same CDR3 arises from other DNA sequences in this sample as well. The V call is TRBV2, the J call TRBJ1-1; 9 bases match TRBD1. This CDR3 spans 15 amino acids. The V gene's germline CDR1 is SNHLY and CDR2 FYNNEI. V trimming: 4 bases; J trimming: 1 base; junction bases outside the gene matches: 4. CDR3 residues: CASSASGQGNTEAFF. As DNA, the CDR3 is TGTGCCAGCAGTGCTTCGGGACAGGGGAACACTGAAGCTTTCTTT.

The J gene is TRBJ1-2, the V gene TRBV9, with TRBD1 matching over 7 bases. J was trimmed by 7 bases and V by 3 bases; bases with no gene match: 9. The germline gives CDR1 SGDLS, CDR2 YYNGEE. The CDR3 is made up of 14 amino acids. This CDR3 is CASSEGTEALGYTF. Here the CDR3 DNA reads TGTGCCAGCAGCGAGGGGACAGAGGCCCTTGGCTACACCTTC.

The gene calls are TRBV5-6 and TRBJ2-1; a possible D gene is TRBD2 (6 bases). Trimming took off 4 bases at V and 8 bases at J, with 19 bases between the two ends. Germline-derived CDR1 and CDR2 are SGHDT and YYEEEE. This CDR3 has 15 amino acids. CDR3 sequence: CASSRFSGDGDEQFF. The CDR3 coding sequence is TGTGCCAGCAGCCGCTTTAGCGGCGATGGCGATGAGCAGTTCTTC.

This clone was observed a few times. The chain links TRBV5-4 to TRBJ1-1; D gene ambiguous. The CDR3 totals 12 residues. The V end lost 7 bases, the J end lost 1 base, and 8 bases lay between the germline ends. Germline V lookup: CDR1 SGHNT, CDR2 YYREEE (reference sequence). CDR3 loop: CASGRENTEAFF. As DNA, the CDR3 is TGTGCCAGCGGACGGGAGAACACTGAAGCTTTCTTT.

The chain combines TRBV28 with TRBJ2-7; a possible D gene is TRBD1 (5 bases). CDR3 size: 12 residues. Trimming removed 5 bases from V and 3 bases from J, with 8 bases in between. Germline loops: CDR1 MDHEN, CDR2 SYDVKM. The CDR3 reads CASSPQGYEQYF. The CDR3 coding sequence is TGTGCCAGCAGTCCTCAGGGCTACGAGCAGTACTTC. The full variable domain, with the rest looked up from reference TRBV28 and TRBJ2-7, is DVKVTQSSRYLVKRTGEKVFLECVQDMDHENMFWYRQDPGLGLRLIYFSYDVKMKEKGDIPEGYSVSREKKERFSLILESASTNQTSMYLCASSPQGYEQYFGPGTRLTVT.

This clone appeared a few times. This chain connects TRBV5-6 to TRBJ2-7; tentative D call: TRBD2 (6 bases). Trimming removed 2 bases at V and 8 bases at J, with 17 bases between. Per the germline V gene, CDR1 is SGHDT and CDR2 is YYEEEE. This CDR3 is 14 amino acids long. CDR3 nucleotide sequence: TGTGCCAGCAGCTTCGACACCAAGAGCGGGCAGCAGTACTTC. This codes for CASSFDTKSGQQYF. The full variable domain, with the rest looked up from reference TRBV5-6 and TRBJ2-7, is DAGVTQSPTHLIKTRGQQVTLRCSPKSGHDTVSWYQQALGQGPQFIFQYYEEEERQRGNFPDRFSGHQFPNYSSELNVNALLLGDSALYLCASSFDTKSGQQYFGPGTRLTVT.

J is TRBJ1-5 and V is TRBV5-1, with a possible D match to TRBD1 (5 bases). The germline V gene has CDR1 SGHRS and CDR2 YFSETQ. Deletions cut 1 base from V and 2 bases from J, with 10 bases between. The CDR3 spans 15 residues. CDR3 sequence reads: CASSLSGFRNQPQHF. The CDR3 DNA sequence: TGCGCCAGCAGCTTGTCAGGGTTCCGCAATCAGCCCCAGCATTTT.

In its sample, this clone was seen a few times. The rearrangement uses TRBV5-1 and TRBJ2-2, with D possibly matching TRBD1 (6 bases). CDR1 is SGHRS and CDR2 is YFSETQ in the germline V gene. Trimming took off 0 bases at V and 6 bases at J, with 9 bases between the two ends. The CDR3 sequence is 14 residues long. This CDR3 reads CASSLAGAAGELFF. CDR3 nucleotides: TGCGCCAGCAGCTTGGCAGGGGCAGCCGGGGAGCTGTTTTTT. Using reference TRBV5-1 and TRBJ2-2 for the parts outside the CDR3, the full variable domain is KAGVTQTPRYLIKTRGQQVTLSCSPISGHRSVSWYQQTPGQGLQFLFEYFSETQRNKGNFPGRFSGRQFSNSRSEMNVSTLELGDSALYLCASSLAGAAGELFFGEGSRLTVL.

This clone showed up just a few times. The rearrangement uses TRBV4-1 and TRBJ1-5; D might be TRBD1 (6 bases). V lost 9 bases and J lost 3, with 24 bases in between. The CDR3 is 17 amino acids. The germline CDR1 and CDR2 sequences are MGHRA and YSYEKL. CDR3 bases: TGCGCCAGTCAGCCGAGGAGTAGCAGGGGCCACAATCAGCCCCAGCATTTT. The encoded protein is CASQPRSSRGHNQPQHF.

The CDR3 region is CASSRTRGIETQYF. The CDR3 DNA sequence: TGTGCCAGCAGTAGGACTAGGGGGATAGAGACCCAGTACTTC. J is TRBJ2-5 and V is TRBV28, with D possibly being TRBD2 (7 bases). The ends were cut back, 5 bases at V and 4 bases at J, with 14 bases in the middle. The CDR3 is 14 amino acids. Germline V gene sequence: CDR1 MDHEN, CDR2 SYDVKM.

V gene TRBV4-2 combines with J gene TRBJ2-6; D might be TRBD1 (6 bases). In germline, CDR1 is LGHNA, CDR2 YNFKEQ. The germline V and J ends were trimmed by 4 bases and 4 bases, with 11 bases remaining between them. The CDR3 runs 15 residues. The chain's CDR3 is CASSRDTAGANVLTF. CDR3 sequence (DNA): TGTGCCAGCAGCCGGGACACCGCGGGGGCCAACGTCCTGACTTTC.

The chain is built from TRBV9 and TRBJ2-3; TRBD2 is a possible D gene (5 bases). Germline V CDR1 and CDR2: SGDLS, YYNGEE. The CDR3 consists of 16 residues. V dropped 0 bases and J dropped 0 bases, with 11 bases sitting between them. This chain's CDR3 is CASSVVQAASTDTQYF. The CDR3 nucleotides read TGTGCCAGCAGCGTAGTTCAAGCGGCTAGCACAGATACGCAGTATTTT.

This clone was detected only a few times. The chain links TRBV6-5 to TRBJ2-7; possibly TRBD1 for D (5 bases). CDR1 and CDR2 (germline): MNHEY, SVGAGI. The CDR3 runs 14 residues. Trimming cost V 0 bases and J 7 bases, with 13 bases left between them. CDR3 loop: CASSYSPGLGEQYF. In nucleotides, the CDR3 is TGTGCCAGCAGTTACTCGCCAGGGTTAGGAGAGCAGTACTTC.

This clone has only a few counts. The CDR3 region has the DNA TGTGCCAGCAGCTTAGCTCGCGGCCAAGAGACCCAGTACTTC. This codes for CASSLARGQETQYF. The chain uses TRBV7-2 and TRBJ2-5; no reliable D call. The germline V gene has CDR1 SGHTA and CDR2 FQGNSA. V shed 0 bases and J shed 1 base, with 6 bases lying between them. The CDR3 loop spans 14 amino acids.

The rearrangement links TRBV5-4 to TRBJ2-3; 9 nucleotides match TRBD2. This CDR3 comprises 14 residues. Trimming cost V 4 bases and J 5 bases; bases outside gene matches: 5. CDR1 and CDR2 from the germline V gene are SGHNT and YYREEE (reference sequence). The DNA of the CDR3 is TGTGCCAGCAGCGTGGGACTAGCTCAAGATACGCAGTATTTT. Its translation: CASSVGLAQDTQYF. Using reference TRBV5-4 and TRBJ2-3 for the parts outside the CDR3, the full variable domain is ETGVTQSPTHLIKTRGQQVTLRCSSQSGHNTVSWYQQALGQGPQFIFQYYREEENGRGNFPPRFSGLQFPNYSSELNVNALELDDSALYLCASSVGLAQDTQYFGPGTRLTVL.

J is TRBJ2-5 and V is TRBV28; possible D gene TRBD1, 6 bases. Between the trimmed V and J ends, which lost 5 bases and 1 base, there was a span of 17 bases. Germline CDR1 reads MDHEN; CDR2 reads SYDVKM. The CDR3 length is 16 residues. DNA of the CDR3: TGTGCCAGCAGTCCCCAGGGGTCAGGCTTCCAAGAGACCCAGTACTTC. It codes for CASSPQGSGFQETQYF.